The 10 T cell receptor beta chains presented below share a single source sample, sequenced in a study of cytomegalovirus exposure and HLA in healthy donors. The PCR made use of 60 Vbeta and 13 Jbeta primers. TCRdb's table, derived via immunoSEQ multiplex PCR, lists solely in-frame clones and lacks some. The sample yields 100,000 to 150,000 clones, around 83% seen once. Sample: PBMCs. These receptors all stem from a girl aged 2 to 10 in good health and CMV-seronegative.

V is TRBV5-4 and J is TRBJ1-1, with TRBD1 identical over 10 bases. Germline lookup yields CDR1 SGHNT and CDR2 YYREEE (reference sequence). The CDR3 totals 13 residues. Trimming took 3 bases from V and 10 from J; bases not matched to a gene: 6. This CDR3 is CASSSGTGDTAFF. The CDR3 DNA follows: TGTGCCAGCAGCTCCGGGACAGGGGATACAGCTTTCTTT.

This chain connects TRBV30 to TRBJ2-5; TRBD1 is a possible D gene (5 bases). The J call could be wrong; TRBJ2-7 is a better fit for the DNA end. Germline values: CDR1 GTSNPN, CDR2 SVGIG (reference sequence). The CDR3 consists of 12 residues. The CDR3 DNA reads as TGTGCCTGGAGAACGACAGCCTACGAGCAGTACTTC. It yields the protein CAWRTTAYEQYF.

This clone was observed a single time. For the CDR3, the DNA is TGCGCCAGCAGCTTAATACCGGGTTTGAACACCGGGGAGCTGTTTTTT. Translation gives CASSLIPGLNTGELFF. This chain links TRBV5-1 with TRBJ2-2; D unclear. The CDR3 contains 16 residues. V dropped 2 bases and J dropped 1 base, with 12 bases sitting between them. The germline V gene encodes CDR1 SGHRS and CDR2 YFSETQ.

The chain is built from TRBV29-1 and TRBJ1-1; the D is unclear. Germline V lookup: CDR1 SQVTM, CDR2 ANQGSEA. The CDR3 covers 13 residues. Trimming pared 6 bases from V and 3 bases from J, leaving 14 bases between. The CDR3 here is CSVGPARDTEAFF. The CDR3 DNA reads as TGCAGCGTAGGTCCTGCACGGGACACTGAAGCTTTCTTT.

This clone was detected only a few times. The chain employs TRBV11-2 and TRBJ1-5; D is uncertain. V was cut by 5 bases and J by 4 bases, with 12 bases left in between. Germline CDR1 reads SGHAT; CDR2 reads FQNNGV. The CDR3 has 14 residues. The CDR3 spells CASSQTHGNQPQHF. As DNA, the CDR3 is TGTGCCAGCAGCCAAACTCATGGTAATCAGCCCCAGCATTTT.

The sample holds a few counts of this clone. This chain joins TRBV28 and TRBJ2-7; tentative D call: TRBD1 (6 bases). The CDR3 is made up of 13 amino acids. Germline lookup yields CDR1 MDHEN and CDR2 SYDVKM. The germline V and J ends were trimmed by 8 bases and 3 bases, with 14 bases remaining between them. DNA for the CDR3: TGTGCCAGCTCGACAGGACCCATCTACGAGCAGTACTTC. It codes for CASSTGPIYEQYF.

The J gene is TRBJ2-1, the V gene TRBV4-2; 8 bases are a match to TRBD2. Germline values: CDR1 LGHNA, CDR2 YNFKEQ. This CDR3 is 16 amino acids long. V trimming: 0 bases; J trimming: 3 bases; junction bases outside the gene matches: 4. The CDR3 loop is CASSQESGGSYNEQFF. CDR3 sequence (DNA): TGTGCCAGCAGCCAAGAAAGCGGGGGAAGCTACAATGAGCAGTTCTTC.

This chain links TRBV15 with TRBJ2-1; 9 bases map to TRBD2. This CDR3 region has 16 residues. V lost 5 bases to trimming and J lost 9 bases; unmatched junction nucleotides: 14. Germline CDR1 and CDR2: LNHNV and YYDKDF (reference sequence). The CDR3 here is CATSPRSSGRRVEQFF. In DNA, the CDR3 is TGTGCCACCAGCCCCAGGTCCAGCGGGAGGCGGGTTGAGCAGTTCTTC. Looking up the rest from reference TRBV15 and TRBJ2-1 gives the full variable domain: DAMVIQNPRYQVTQFGKPVTLSCSQTLNHNVMYWYQQKSSQAPKLLFHYYDKDFNNEADTPDNFQSRRPNTSFCFLDIRSPGLGDTAMYLCATSPRSSGRRVEQFFGPGTRLTVL.

This sequence joins TRBV18 and TRBJ2-3; tentatively, D is TRBD2 (5 bases). Germline CDR1 reads KGHSH; CDR2 reads LQKENI. V was pared by 2 bases and J by 5 bases, with 8 bases between. This CDR3 is 13 amino acids long. CDR3 loop: CASSPGGVDTQYF. The CDR3 DNA reads as TGTGCCAGCTCACCAGGAGGTGTAGATACGCAGTATTTT.

J is TRBJ1-1 and V is TRBV7-6; a possible D gene is TRBD1 (6 bases). V was pared by 1 base and J by 4 bases, with 19 bases between. The CDR3 has 17 residues. The germline CDR1 and CDR2 sequences are SGHVS and FNYEAQ. In DNA form, the CDR3 reads TGTGCCAGCAGCTTAGACGTAGCGTCACAGGGAAGCACTGAAGCTTTCTTT. Protein product: CASSLDVASQGSTEAFF.